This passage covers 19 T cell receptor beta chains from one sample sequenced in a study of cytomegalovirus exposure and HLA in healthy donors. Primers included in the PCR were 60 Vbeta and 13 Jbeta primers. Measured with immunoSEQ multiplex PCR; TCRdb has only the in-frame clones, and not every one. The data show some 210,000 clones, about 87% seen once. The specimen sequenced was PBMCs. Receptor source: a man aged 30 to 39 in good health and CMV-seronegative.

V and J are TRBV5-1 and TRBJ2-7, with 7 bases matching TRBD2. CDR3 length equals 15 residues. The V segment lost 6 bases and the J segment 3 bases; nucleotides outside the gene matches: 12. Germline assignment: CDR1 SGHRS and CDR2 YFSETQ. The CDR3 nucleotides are TGCGCCAGCAACCGGGGGTCGGGCGGGGGCTACGAGCAGTACTTC. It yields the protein CASNRGSGGGYEQYF.

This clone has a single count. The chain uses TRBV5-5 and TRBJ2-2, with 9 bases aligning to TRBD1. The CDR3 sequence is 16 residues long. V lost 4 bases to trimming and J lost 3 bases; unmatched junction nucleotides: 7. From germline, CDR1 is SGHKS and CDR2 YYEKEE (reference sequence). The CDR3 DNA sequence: TGTGCCAGCAGCCGTAAGACAGGGGGGGACACCGGGGAGCTGTTTTTT. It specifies CASSRKTGGDTGELFF.

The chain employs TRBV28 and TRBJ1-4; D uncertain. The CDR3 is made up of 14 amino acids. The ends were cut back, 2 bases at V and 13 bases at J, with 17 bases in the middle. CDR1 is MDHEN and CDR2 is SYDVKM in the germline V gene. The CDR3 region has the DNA TGTGCCAGCAGTTTAATCCGGAGGCCGGTAGGACTGTTTTTT. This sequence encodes CASSLIRRPVGLFF.

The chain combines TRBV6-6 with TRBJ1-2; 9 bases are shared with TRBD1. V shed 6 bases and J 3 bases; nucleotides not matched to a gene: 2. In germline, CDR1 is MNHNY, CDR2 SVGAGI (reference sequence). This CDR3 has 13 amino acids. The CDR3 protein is CASRRTGDYGYTF. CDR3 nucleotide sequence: TGTGCCAGCAGGCGGACAGGGGACTATGGCTACACCTTC.

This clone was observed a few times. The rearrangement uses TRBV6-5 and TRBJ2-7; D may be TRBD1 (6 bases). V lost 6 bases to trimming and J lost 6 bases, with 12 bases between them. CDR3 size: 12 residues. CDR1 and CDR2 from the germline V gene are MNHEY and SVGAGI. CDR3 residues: CASSRTGTEQYF. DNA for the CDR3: TGTGCCAGCAGCCGAACAGGGACCGAGCAGTACTTC.

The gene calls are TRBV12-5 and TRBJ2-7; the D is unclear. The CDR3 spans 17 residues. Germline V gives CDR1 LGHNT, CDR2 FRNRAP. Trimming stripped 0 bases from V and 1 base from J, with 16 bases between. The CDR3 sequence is CASGLVTRRTESYEQYF. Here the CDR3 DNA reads TGTGCTAGTGGTTTGGTAACCAGACGAACGGAGTCCTACGAGCAGTACTTC.

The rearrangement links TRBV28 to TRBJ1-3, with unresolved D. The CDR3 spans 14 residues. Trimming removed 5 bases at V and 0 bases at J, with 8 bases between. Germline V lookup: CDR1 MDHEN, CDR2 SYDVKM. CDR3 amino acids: CASSNGGSGNTIYF. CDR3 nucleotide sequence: TGTGCCAGCAGTAACGGCGGCTCTGGAAACACCATATATTTT.

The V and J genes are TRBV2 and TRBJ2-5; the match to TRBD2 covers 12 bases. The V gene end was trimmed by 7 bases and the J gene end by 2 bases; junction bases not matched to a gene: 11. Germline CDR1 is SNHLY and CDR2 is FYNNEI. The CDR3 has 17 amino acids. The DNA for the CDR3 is TGTGCCAGCACCGCCTCGACTAGCGGGGGAGGACAAGAGACCCAGTACTTC. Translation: CASTASTSGGGQETQYF.

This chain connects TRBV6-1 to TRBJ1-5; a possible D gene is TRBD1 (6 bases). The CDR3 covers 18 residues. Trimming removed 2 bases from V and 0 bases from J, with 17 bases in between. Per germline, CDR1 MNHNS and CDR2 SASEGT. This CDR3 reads CASSEPQKGVDSNQPQHF. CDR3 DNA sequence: TGTGCCAGCAGTGAACCCCAGAAGGGGGTTGATAGCAATCAGCCCCAGCATTTT.

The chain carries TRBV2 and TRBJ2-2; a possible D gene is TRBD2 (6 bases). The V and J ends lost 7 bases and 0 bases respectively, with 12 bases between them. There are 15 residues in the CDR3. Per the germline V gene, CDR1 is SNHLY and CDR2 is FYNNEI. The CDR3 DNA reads TGTGCCAGCACGGAGGGGACCTCGAACACCGGGGAGCTGTTTTTT. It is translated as CASTEGTSNTGELFF.

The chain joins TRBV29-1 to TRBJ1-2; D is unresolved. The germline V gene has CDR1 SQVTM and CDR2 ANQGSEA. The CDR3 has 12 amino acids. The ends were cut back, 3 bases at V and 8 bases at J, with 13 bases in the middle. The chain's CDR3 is CSVELRVGGYTF. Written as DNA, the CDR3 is TGCAGCGTTGAGTTGCGGGTCGGGGGCTACACCTTC.

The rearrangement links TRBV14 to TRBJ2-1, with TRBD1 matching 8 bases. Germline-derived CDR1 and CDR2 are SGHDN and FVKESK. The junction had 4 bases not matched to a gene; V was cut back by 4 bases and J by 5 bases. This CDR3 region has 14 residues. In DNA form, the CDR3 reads TGTGCCAGCAGCCCGGGACAGGTAAACAATGAGCAGTTCTTC. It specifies CASSPGQVNNEQFF.

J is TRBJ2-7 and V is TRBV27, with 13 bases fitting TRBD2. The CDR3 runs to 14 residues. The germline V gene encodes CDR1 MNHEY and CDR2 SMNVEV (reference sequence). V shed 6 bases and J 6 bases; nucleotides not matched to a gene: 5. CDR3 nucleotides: TGTGCCAGCAGGTGGACTAGCGGGAGTCTCGAGCAGTACTTC. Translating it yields CASRWTSGSLEQYF.

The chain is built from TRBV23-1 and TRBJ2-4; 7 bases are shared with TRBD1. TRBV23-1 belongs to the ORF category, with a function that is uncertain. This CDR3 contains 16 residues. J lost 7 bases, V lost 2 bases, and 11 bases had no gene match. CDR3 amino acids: CASSQKPRQGRNIQYF. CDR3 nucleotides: TGCGCCAGCAGTCAAAAACCTAGACAGGGTCGGAACATTCAGTACTTC.

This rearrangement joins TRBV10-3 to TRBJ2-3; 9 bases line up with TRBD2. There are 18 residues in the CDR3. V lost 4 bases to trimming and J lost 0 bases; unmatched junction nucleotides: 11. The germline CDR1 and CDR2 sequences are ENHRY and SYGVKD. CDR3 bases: TGTGCCATCAGTGCCTCCGGGACTAGCTCTAGTAGCACAGATACGCAGTATTTT. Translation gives CAISASGTSSSSTDTQYF.

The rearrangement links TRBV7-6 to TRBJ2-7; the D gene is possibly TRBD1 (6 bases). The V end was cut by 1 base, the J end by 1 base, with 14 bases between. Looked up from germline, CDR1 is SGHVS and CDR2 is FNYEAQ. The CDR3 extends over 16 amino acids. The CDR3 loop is CASSLVRGAASYEQYF. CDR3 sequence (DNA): TGTGCCAGCAGCTTAGTCAGGGGAGCTGCTTCCTACGAGCAGTACTTC.

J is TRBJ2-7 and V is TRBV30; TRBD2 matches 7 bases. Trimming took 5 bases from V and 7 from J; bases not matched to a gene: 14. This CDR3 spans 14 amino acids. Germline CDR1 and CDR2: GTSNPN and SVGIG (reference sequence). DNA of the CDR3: TGTGCCTGGGAACGCCCGGGCGGGAGTCTGGAGCAGTACTTC. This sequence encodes CAWERPGGSLEQYF.

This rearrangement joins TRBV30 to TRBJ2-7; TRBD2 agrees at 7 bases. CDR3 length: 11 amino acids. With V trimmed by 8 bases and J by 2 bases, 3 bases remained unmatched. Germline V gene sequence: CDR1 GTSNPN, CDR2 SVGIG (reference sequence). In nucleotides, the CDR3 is TGTGCCGGGGGGGGAGCCTACGAGCAGTACTTC. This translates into CAGGGAYEQYF.

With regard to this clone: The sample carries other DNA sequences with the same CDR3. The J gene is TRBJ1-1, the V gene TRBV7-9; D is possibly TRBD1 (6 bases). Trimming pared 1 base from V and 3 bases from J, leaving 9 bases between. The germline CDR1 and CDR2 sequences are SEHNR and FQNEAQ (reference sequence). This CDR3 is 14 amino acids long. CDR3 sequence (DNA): TGTGCCAGCAGCTTAGGAGGGGGGGACACTGAAGCTTTCTTT. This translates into CASSLGGGDTEAFF.